These 3 T cell receptor beta chains originate from one sample sequenced in a study of breast tumors, draining lymph nodes, adjacent tissues. A single record per CDR3 protein comes from TCRdb applying MiXCR to the multiplex PCR reads. This sample has about 270,000 distinct CDR3 sequences, with 30% to 35% found just once. Axillary draining lymph nodes of breast cancer patients supplied the node samples. Sequencing input: axillary lymph node tissue. The receptors derive from a female donor with breast cancer. Some clones in this sample may be carry-over from other donors' samples.

Ten or more counts support this clonotype. The chain recombines TRBV7-9 with TRBJ1-4, with 9 bases lining up with TRBD1. The length of the CDR3 is 14 residues. J was trimmed by 4 bases and V by 6 bases; bases with no gene match: 3. CDR1 is SEHNR and CDR2 is FQNEAQ in the germline V gene (reference sequence). Here the CDR3 reads CASSLDRGNEKLFF. The CDR3 DNA reads as TGTGCCAGCAGTCTGGACAGGGGTAATGAAAAACTGTTTTTT.

The table lists this clonotype with many counts. V gene TRBV5-8 combines with J gene TRBJ2-5; possible D gene TRBD2, 6 bases. V was cut by 2 bases and J by 5 bases, with 10 bases left in between. There are 13 residues in the CDR3. Germline assignment: CDR1 SGHTS and CDR2 YDEGEE. The CDR3 DNA is TGTGCCAGCAGCTTCATTGGGGGGGAGACCCAGTACTTC. Protein product: CASSFIGGETQYF.

This rearrangement joins TRBV27 to TRBJ1-6; D is uncertain. Germline V gene lookup returns CDR1 MNHEY and CDR2 SMNVEV (reference sequence). Trimming removed 7 bases at V and 2 bases at J, with 15 bases between. CDR3 length: 16 amino acids. The CDR3 sequence is CASNFGQAAYNSPLHF. The CDR3 nucleotides read TGTGCCAGCAATTTTGGCCAGGCGGCCTATAATTCACCCCTCCACTTT.